The TCR beta chain under discussion was sequenced for a study of blood T cell repertoires in COVID-19. Study-level information: Both acute and convalescent COVID-19 samples were obtained from the United States, Italy and Spain. Sources were T cells, B-cell-depleted T cells, or PBMCs; the material itself was cDNA or gDNA.

Sequencing was performed with immunoSEQ multiplex PCR; in TCRdb, only in-frame clones are kept and a portion is missing. The table includes 170,000 or so clones, approximately 90% detected once. Trimming cost V 8 bases and J 3 bases, with 11 bases left between them. Germline V CDR1 and CDR2: MNHEY, SMNVEV (reference sequence). CDR3 length equals 14 residues. This clone appeared a single time. The chain carries TRBV27 and TRBJ2-6, with no clear D. The sequence was collected from a young woman who had recovered from COVID-19. Sequenced sample: peripheral blood. As DNA, the CDR3 is TGTGCCAGCGCAGATTCGGGTGGGGCCAACGTCCTGACTTTC. It specifies CASADSGGANVLTF.